Presented here are 19 T cell receptor beta chains from one specimen sequenced in a study of shared clonotypes between healthy human individuals. The data were produced by immunoSEQ multiplex PCR, yet TCRdb's version contains in-frame clones alone and is incomplete. The sample consists of a few million clones, around 95% of them appearing once. Sequencing was performed on naive CD4+ T cells sorted from blood. Subset reported: CD45RA+ positively selected. These receptors were taken from a man younger than 30 in good health.

This clone was detected only a few times. The V gene is TRBV7-6, the J gene TRBJ1-2; 9 nucleotides match TRBD1. There are 14 residues in the CDR3. Germline V lookup: CDR1 SGHVS, CDR2 FNYEAQ. J lost 7 bases, V lost 5 bases, and 8 bases had no gene match. The CDR3 coding sequence is TGTGCCAGCAGCCCCCGGGACAGGGCCTCTGGCTACACCTTC. It codes for CASSPRDRASGYTF.

The V and J genes are TRBV6-5 and TRBJ1-4; D possibly corresponds to TRBD1 (5 bases). Germline V gene sequence: CDR1 MNHEY, CDR2 SVGAGI. Trimming left V 4 bases short and J 0 bases short, with 12 bases between. The CDR3 has 16 residues. The CDR3 region is CASSSTFRATNEKLFF. The CDR3 region has the DNA TGTGCCAGCAGTTCCACCTTCAGGGCAACTAATGAAAAACTGTTTTTT.

This clone was counted between two and nine times. The chain joins TRBV2 to TRBJ1-6; no clear D. This CDR3 contains 16 residues. V was trimmed by 4 bases and J by 5 bases, leaving 15 bases between them. Per germline, CDR1 SNHLY and CDR2 FYNNEI. CDR3 in amino acids: CASSVTAAQNNSPLHF. The CDR3 bases are TGTGCCAGCAGTGTAACAGCCGCCCAAAATAATTCACCCCTCCACTTT.

The V gene is TRBV7-2, the J gene TRBJ2-1; TRBD2 agrees at 12 bases. After removal of 3 bases from V and 8 bases from J, the junction contained 2 bases not matched to a gene. This CDR3 region has 14 residues. CDR1 is SGHTA and CDR2 is FQGNSA in the germline V gene. The CDR3 region has the DNA TGTGCCAGCAGCTTGACTAGCGGGAGTTATGAGCAGTTCTTC. It translates to CASSLTSGSYEQFF.

The chain links TRBV5-4 to TRBJ2-5; D ambiguous. Germline V gene lookup returns CDR1 SGHNT and CDR2 YYREEE (reference sequence). The CDR3 consists of 15 residues. V was shortened by 0 bases and J by 5 bases, with 14 bases between the two germline ends. The CDR3 is CASSLVPLLGETQYF. Here the CDR3 DNA reads TGTGCCAGCAGCTTGGTTCCACTATTGGGTGAGACCCAGTACTTC. Full variable domain (rest looked up from reference TRBV5-4 and TRBJ2-5): ETGVTQSPTHLIKTRGQQVTLRCSSQSGHNTVSWYQQALGQGPQFIFQYYREEENGRGNFPPRFSGLQFPNYSSELNVNALELDDSALYLCASSLVPLLGETQYFGPGTRLLVL.

The chain uses TRBV18 and TRBJ1-5; TRBD1 matches 7 bases. The junction had 10 bases not matched to a gene; V was cut back by 0 bases and J by 8 bases. Germline values: CDR1 KGHSH, CDR2 LQKENI. The CDR3 runs to 16 residues. The CDR3 protein is CASSPPVTGRVEPQHF. The CDR3 DNA reads TGTGCCAGCTCACCACCCGTGACAGGGAGGGTAGAGCCCCAGCATTTT.

This chain uses TRBV5-4 with TRBJ2-5; 8 bases are shared with TRBD2. Germline loops: CDR1 SGHNT, CDR2 YYREEE (reference sequence). This CDR3 region has 14 residues. After removal of 4 bases from V and 5 bases from J, the junction contained 7 bases not matched to a gene. The DNA of the CDR3 is TGTGCCAGCAGCGCGCTAGCGGGTCGGGAGACCCAGTACTTC. Protein product: CASSALAGRETQYF.

The genes are TRBV6-1 and TRBJ1-5; 7 bases align to TRBD1. The CDR3 length is 13 residues. Germline V gene lookup returns CDR1 MNHNS and CDR2 SASEGT. With 6 bases clipped from V and 4 bases from J, the junction kept 3 bases outside the gene matches. CDR3 in DNA: TGTGCCAGCAGATGGGGACAGAATCAGCCCCAGCATTTT. Its protein is CASRWGQNQPQHF.

The chain links TRBV28 to TRBJ1-6, with D possibly TRBD1 on 5 matching bases. Trimming took 5 bases from V and 7 from J, leaving 15 bases between them. CDR3 length: 15 residues. CDR1 and CDR2 from the germline V gene are MDHEN and SYDVKM. The CDR3 nucleotides read TGTGCCAGCAGTCCGCCTGAGGGACCCAATTCACCCCTCCACTTT. Amino acids: CASSPPEGPNSPLHF.

This CDR3 is CASSAGTKFLAQYF. The CDR3 nucleotides read TGTGCCAGCAGTGCCGGGACTAAGTTCTTGGCCCAGTACTTC. The chain has TRBV7-2 and TRBJ2-5; 7 bases agree with TRBD2. The CDR3 extends over 14 amino acids. The trim removed 6 bases at V and 9 bases at J, leaving 13 bases unmatched. The germline V gene has CDR1 SGHTA and CDR2 FQGNSA.

The rearrangement links TRBV10-3 to TRBJ2-3, with TRBD1 identical over 7 bases. This CDR3 comprises 15 residues. J was trimmed by 3 bases and V by 3 bases; bases with no gene match: 6. The V gene's germline CDR1 is ENHRY and CDR2 SYGVKD. The CDR3 nucleotides read TGTGCCATCAGTGACCCAGGGGGTCGAACAGATACGCAGTATTTT. Translated: CAISDPGGRTDTQYF.

The CDR3 region is CATSSQVGYTEAFF. The CDR3 coding sequence is TGTGCCACCAGTTCGCAAGTTGGGTACACTGAAGCTTTCTTT. This chain uses TRBV15 with TRBJ1-1; D call uncertain. This CDR3 comprises 14 residues. The germline CDR1 and CDR2 sequences are LNHNV and YYDKDF (reference sequence). V lost 6 bases to trimming and J lost 3 bases, with 14 bases between them.

The chain carries TRBV9 and TRBJ2-4, with TRBD2 matching over 7 bases. The CDR3 contains 20 residues. CDR1 SGDLS and CDR2 YYNGEE come from the germline V gene. Trimming cost V 3 bases and J 0 bases; bases outside gene matches: 18. The DNA of the CDR3 is TGTGCCAGCAGCGCCCAGGCTAGCGGAGCGAACCTTCTAGCCAAAAACATTCAGTACTTC. Protein sequence: CASSAQASGANLLAKNIQYF.

V is TRBV9 and J is TRBJ2-1, with D uncertain. CDR3 size: 12 residues. Trimming pared 0 bases from V and 9 bases from J, leaving 7 bases between. CDR1 and CDR2 (germline): SGDLS, YYNGEE. This CDR3 is CASSVENTEQFF. In DNA, the CDR3 is TGTGCCAGCAGCGTAGAGAATACTGAGCAGTTCTTC.

Concerning this clone: In the same sample, other DNA sequences code for this CDR3. The chain is built from TRBV28 and TRBJ2-7, with TRBD1 matching 8 bases. The trim removed 6 bases at V and 1 base at J, leaving 2 bases unmatched. Germline V gives CDR1 MDHEN, CDR2 SYDVKM. This CDR3 comprises 13 residues. The DNA for the CDR3 is TGTGCCAGCAGGACAGGGGCATCCTACGAGCAGTACTTC. Its translation is CASRTGASYEQYF. Complete variable domain (other parts from reference TRBV28 and TRBJ2-7): DVKVTQSSRYLVKRTGEKVFLECVQDMDHENMFWYRQDPGLGLRLIYFSYDVKMKEKGDIPEGYSVSREKKERFSLILESASTNQTSMYLCASRTGASYEQYFGPGTRLTVT.

The rearrangement uses TRBV18 and TRBJ2-1; 10 nucleotides agree with TRBD1. The germline V gene has CDR1 KGHSH and CDR2 LQKENI. The CDR3 contains 16 residues. V gave up 3 bases and J gave up 1 base; unmatched junction bases: 3. This CDR3 reads CASSPTGGVSYNEQFF. For the CDR3, the DNA is TGTGCCAGCTCACCGACAGGGGGCGTTTCCTACAATGAGCAGTTCTTC.

The gene calls are TRBV2 and TRBJ2-1; 11 nucleotides agree with TRBD2. Germline loops: CDR1 SNHLY, CDR2 FYNNEI. The CDR3 spans 15 residues. The V gene end was trimmed by 4 bases and the J gene end by 8 bases; junction bases not matched to a gene: 7. CDR3 residues: CASSVSGGAYDEQFF. CDR3 DNA: TGTGCCAGCAGTGTTAGCGGGGGGGCGTACGATGAGCAGTTCTTC.

J is TRBJ1-3 and V is TRBV10-1; D may be TRBD1 (5 bases). This CDR3 region has 16 residues. The V and J ends lost 4 bases and 3 bases respectively, with 16 bases between them. Germline lookup yields CDR1 WNHNN and CDR2 SYGVQD (reference sequence). The CDR3 bases are TGCGCCAGCAGTGGTGGGGGAATTGGGAGTGGAAACACCATATATTTT. Its translation: CASSGGGIGSGNTIYF.

The chain recombines TRBV19 with TRBJ2-3, with 7 bases that match TRBD1. The length of the CDR3 is 15 residues. J lost 7 bases, V lost 1 base, and 8 bases had no gene match. The germline CDR1 and CDR2 sequences are LNHDA and SQIVND (reference sequence). CDR3 in DNA: TGTGCCAGTAGTATAGGGACAGGTTATGATTATACGCAGTATTTT. Its translation is CASSIGTGYDYTQYF.